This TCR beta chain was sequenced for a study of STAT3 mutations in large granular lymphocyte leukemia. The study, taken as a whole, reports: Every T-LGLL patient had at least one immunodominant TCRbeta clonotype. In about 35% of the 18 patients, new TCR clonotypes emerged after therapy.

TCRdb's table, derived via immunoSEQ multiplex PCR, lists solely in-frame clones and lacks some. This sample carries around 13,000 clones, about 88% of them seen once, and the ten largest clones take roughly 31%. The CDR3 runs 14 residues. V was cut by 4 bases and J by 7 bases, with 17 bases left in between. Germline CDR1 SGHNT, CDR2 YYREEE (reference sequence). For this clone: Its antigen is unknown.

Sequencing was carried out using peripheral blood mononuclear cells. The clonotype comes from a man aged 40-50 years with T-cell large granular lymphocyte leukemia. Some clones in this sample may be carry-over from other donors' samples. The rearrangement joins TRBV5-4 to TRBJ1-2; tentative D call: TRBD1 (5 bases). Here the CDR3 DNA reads TGTGCCAGCAGCCCCCCGGGGGTTCGCTCTGGCTACACCTTC. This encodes CASSPPGVRSGYTF.